Listed below are T cell receptor beta chains from one sample, sequenced in a study of blood T cell repertoires in COVID-19. Measured with immunoSEQ multiplex PCR; TCRdb has only the in-frame clones, and not every one. The sample records 200,000 to 250,000 clones, roughly 81% being singletons. The sequenced material came from peripheral blood. The receptors stem from an elderly woman with COVID-19, enrolled during active disease. Each CDR3 is given with its conserved first and last residue. D genes are given only for firm matches.

CDR3 protein	CDR3 length	J gene	D gene	V gene
CASSYDISSYNEQFF	15	TRBJ2-1	.	TRBV6-5
CASSYGAAYKQYF	13	TRBJ2-7	.	TRBV6-2/TRBV6-3
CASKRGTANTGELFF	15	TRBJ2-2	TRBD1	TRBV18
CAWADRGPWGNTIYF	15	TRBJ1-3	TRBD1	TRBV30
CASSQDQVAGENIQYF	16	TRBJ2-4	TRBD2	TRBV4-1
CASSATATGSELYGYTF	17	TRBJ1-2	TRBD1	TRBV7-8
CASSVSGGGYTF	12	TRBJ1-2	.	TRBV9
CASSADIDQPQHF	13	TRBJ1-5	.	TRBV5-1
CASSLNPNLNEAFF	14	TRBJ1-1	.	TRBV7-3
CASRTQGANEKLFF	14	TRBJ1-4	.	TRBV5-1
CASSTRGGNTEAFF	14	TRBJ1-1	.	TRBV6-6
CASSPLGPQGGETQYF	16	TRBJ2-5	.	TRBV6-2/TRBV6-3
CAWSSTGGYGYTF	13	TRBJ1-2	TRBD1	TRBV30
CASSPYRGTALPYEQYF	17	TRBJ2-7	.	TRBV5-8
CASSFTQGSENF	12	TRBJ2-7	.	TRBV12-3/TRBV12-4
CASSSGSTNEKLFF	14	TRBJ1-4	.	TRBV5-1
CASSHPTRFSCDTDTQYF	18	TRBJ2-3	.	TRBV23-1
CASSYPGLAGGELFF	15	TRBJ2-2	TRBD2	TRBV6-6
CASSQEYQINEKLFF	15	TRBJ1-4	.	TRBV4-1
CASQGPLDTGELFF	14	TRBJ2-2	.	TRBV11-1
CASSLGARVYEQYF	14	TRBJ2-7	.	TRBV13
CAGLTQGENEAFF	13	TRBJ1-1	TRBD1	TRBV12-3/TRBV12-4
CASSYWDSTEAFF	13	TRBJ1-1	TRBD1	TRBV6-5
CASGTSTGTEAFF	13	TRBJ1-1	.	TRBV2
CASSFVAGELFF	12	TRBJ2-2	.	TRBV5-1
CASSLWGVSGSGYTF	15	TRBJ1-2	.	TRBV5-1
CASSRGPFQGFYGYTF	16	TRBJ1-2	.	TRBV5-6
CASSPGQWNTEAFF	14	TRBJ1-1	.	TRBV27
CASSVATGQTIDTQYF	16	TRBJ2-3	TRBD1	TRBV9
CASSQDSGYNEQFF	14	TRBJ2-1	.	TRBV5-1
CASSDQYSPLHF	12	TRBJ1-6	.	TRBV2
CATSDPGQGRDYGYTF	16	TRBJ1-2	TRBD1	TRBV24-1
CAWSEGISPLHF	12	TRBJ1-6	.	TRBV30
CASSPNKLNTGELFF	15	TRBJ2-2	.	TRBV18
CASSYSGSGNTIYF	14	TRBJ1-3	.	TRBV6-2/TRBV6-3
CASSFYHRGLGQPQHF	16	TRBJ1-5	TRBD1	TRBV28
CSVEIPRGRTYEQYF	15	TRBJ2-7	.	TRBV29-1
CASSLDRYEQYF	12	TRBJ2-7	.	TRBV5-4
CASSSGTAEKLFF	13	TRBJ1-4	TRBD1	TRBV5-5
CAGTGPNTEAFF	12	TRBJ1-1	TRBD1	TRBV28
CASSPTGRTGSGNTIYF	17	TRBJ1-3	TRBD1	TRBV5-1